This TCR beta chain was captured by sequencing in a study of blood T cell repertoires in COVID-19. Study information: T cells, B-cell-depleted T cells, or PBMCs supplied cDNA or gDNA.

Trimming took off 0 bases at V and 2 bases at J, with 16 bases between the two ends. The CDR3 is 17 amino acids. Per the germline V gene, CDR1 is MNHEY and CDR2 is SVGEGT. Assay: immunoSEQ multiplex PCR; the TCRdb copy retains only in-frame clones and omits some. The repertoire holds some 350,000 clones, with approximately 89% as singletons. The rearrangement uses TRBV6-2 or TRBV6-3 and TRBJ1-1; no clear D gene. This clonotype was obtained from a woman under 30 who had recovered from COVID-19. Source material: peripheral blood. CDR3 nucleotides: TGTGCCAGCAGTTACTCCACAGTGCGCTCCAGCAACACTGAAGCTTTCTTT. Residues: CASSYSTVRSSNTEAFF.